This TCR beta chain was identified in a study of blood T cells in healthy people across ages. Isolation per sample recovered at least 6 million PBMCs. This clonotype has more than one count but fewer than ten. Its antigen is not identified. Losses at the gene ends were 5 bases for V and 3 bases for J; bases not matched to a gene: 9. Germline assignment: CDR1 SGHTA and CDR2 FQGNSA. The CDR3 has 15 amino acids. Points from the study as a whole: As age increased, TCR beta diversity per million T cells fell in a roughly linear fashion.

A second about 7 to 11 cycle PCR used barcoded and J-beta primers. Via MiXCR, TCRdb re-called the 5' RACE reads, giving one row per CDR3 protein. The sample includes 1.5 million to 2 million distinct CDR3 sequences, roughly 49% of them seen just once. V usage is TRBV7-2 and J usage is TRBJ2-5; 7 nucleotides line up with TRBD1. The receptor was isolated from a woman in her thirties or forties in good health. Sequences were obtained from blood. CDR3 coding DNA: TGTGCCAGCAGCGGTGCCGGGACAGCGAAAGAGACCCAGTACTTC. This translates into CASSGAGTAKETQYF.